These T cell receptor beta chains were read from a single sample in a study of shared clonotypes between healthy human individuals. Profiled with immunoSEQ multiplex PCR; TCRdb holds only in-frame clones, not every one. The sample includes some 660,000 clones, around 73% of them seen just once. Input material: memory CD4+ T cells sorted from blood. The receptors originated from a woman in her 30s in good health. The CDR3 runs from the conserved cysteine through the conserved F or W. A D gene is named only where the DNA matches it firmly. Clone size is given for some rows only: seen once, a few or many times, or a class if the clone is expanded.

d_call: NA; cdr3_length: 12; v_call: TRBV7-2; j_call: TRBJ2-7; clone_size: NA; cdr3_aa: CASSLARYEQYF; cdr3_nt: TGTGCCAGCAGCTTAGCCCGCTACGAGCAGTACTTC
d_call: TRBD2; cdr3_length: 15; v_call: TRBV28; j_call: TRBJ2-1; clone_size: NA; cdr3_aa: CASGRLAGPYNEQFF; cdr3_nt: TGTGCCAGCGGTAGGTTAGCGGGGCCCTACAATGAGCAGTTCTTC
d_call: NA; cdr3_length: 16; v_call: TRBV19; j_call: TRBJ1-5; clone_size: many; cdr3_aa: CASSILSRGMDQPQHF; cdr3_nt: TGTGCCAGTAGTATTCTGTCGCGGGGTATGGATCAGCCCCAGCATTTT
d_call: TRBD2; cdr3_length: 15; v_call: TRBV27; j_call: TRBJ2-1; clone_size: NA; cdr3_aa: CASWTLAGVANEQFF; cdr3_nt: TGTGCCAGTTGGACCCTAGCGGGAGTAGCCAATGAGCAGTTCTTC
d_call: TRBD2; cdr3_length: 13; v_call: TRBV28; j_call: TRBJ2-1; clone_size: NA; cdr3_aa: CASRGTSVNEQFF; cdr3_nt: TGTGCCAGCAGGGGGACTAGCGTCAATGAGCAGTTCTTC
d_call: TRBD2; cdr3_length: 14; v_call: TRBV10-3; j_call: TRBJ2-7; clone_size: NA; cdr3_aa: CAIDSGRTPYEQYF; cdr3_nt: TGTGCCATCGATAGCGGGAGGACCCCCTACGAGCAGTACTTC
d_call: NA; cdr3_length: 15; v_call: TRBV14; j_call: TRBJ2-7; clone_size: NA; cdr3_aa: CASSEGAGGVYEQYF; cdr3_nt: TGTGCCAGCAGCGAGGGGGCGGGAGGTGTCTACGAGCAGTACTTC
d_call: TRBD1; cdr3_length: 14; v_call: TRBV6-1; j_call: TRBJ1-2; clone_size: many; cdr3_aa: CASSEGSGGYGYTF; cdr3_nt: TGTGCCAGCAGTGAAGGGTCAGGGGGCTATGGCTACACCTTC
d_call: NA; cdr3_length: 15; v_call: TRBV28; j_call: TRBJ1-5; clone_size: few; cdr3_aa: CASSWGGSGNQPQHF; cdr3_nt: TGTGCCAGCTCCTGGGGGGGTTCGGGCAATCAGCCCCAGCATTTT
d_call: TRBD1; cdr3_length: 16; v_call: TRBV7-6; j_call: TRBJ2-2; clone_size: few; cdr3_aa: CASSFSTGVVPGELFF; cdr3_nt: TGTGCCAGCAGCTTCTCGACAGGGGTCGTTCCCGGGGAGCTGTTTTTT
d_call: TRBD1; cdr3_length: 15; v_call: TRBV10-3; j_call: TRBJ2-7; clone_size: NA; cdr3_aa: CAISGGTGKVYEQYF; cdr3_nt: TGTGCCATCAGTGGCGGGACAGGGAAGGTCTACGAGCAGTACTTC
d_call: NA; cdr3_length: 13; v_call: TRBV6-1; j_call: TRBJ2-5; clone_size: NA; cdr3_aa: CASSEWGEETQYF; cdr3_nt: TGTGCCAGCAGTGAGTGGGGAGAAGAGACCCAGTACTTC
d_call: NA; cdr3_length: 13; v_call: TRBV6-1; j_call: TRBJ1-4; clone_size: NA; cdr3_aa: CASSAQLGEKLFF; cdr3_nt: TGTGCCAGCAGTGCCCAGTTAGGAGAAAAACTGTTTTTT
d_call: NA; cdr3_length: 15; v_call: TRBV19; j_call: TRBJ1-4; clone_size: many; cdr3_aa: CASSISGGDNEKLFF; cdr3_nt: TGTGCCAGTAGTATTTCCGGGGGCGATAATGAAAAACTGTTTTTT
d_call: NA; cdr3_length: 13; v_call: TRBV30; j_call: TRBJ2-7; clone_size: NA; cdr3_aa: CAWSLGRNYEQYF; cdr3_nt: TGTGCCTGGAGTTTGGGCAGAAACTACGAGCAGTACTTC
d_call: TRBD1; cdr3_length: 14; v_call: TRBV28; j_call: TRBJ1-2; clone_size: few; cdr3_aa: CASSRDRGIYGYTF; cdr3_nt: TGTGCCAGCAGCCGGGACAGGGGGATCTATGGCTACACCTTC
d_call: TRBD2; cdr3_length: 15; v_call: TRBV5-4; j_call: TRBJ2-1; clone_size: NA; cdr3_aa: CASSLREGHPNEQFF; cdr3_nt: TGTGCCAGCAGCTTGAGGGAGGGCCATCCCAATGAGCAGTTCTTC
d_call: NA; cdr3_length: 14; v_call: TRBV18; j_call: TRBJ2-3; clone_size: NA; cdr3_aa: CASSPPSHTDTQYF; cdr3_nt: TGTGCCAGCTCACCACCGAGCCACACAGATACGCAGTATTTT
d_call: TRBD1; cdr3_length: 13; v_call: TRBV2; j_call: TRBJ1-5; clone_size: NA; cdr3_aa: CASEQGVDQPQHF; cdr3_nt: TGTGCCAGTGAACAGGGGGTAGATCAGCCCCAGCATTTT
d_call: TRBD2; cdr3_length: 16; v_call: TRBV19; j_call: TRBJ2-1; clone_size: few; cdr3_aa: CATKTTTSGRAGEQFF; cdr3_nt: TGTGCCACCAAGACGACGACTAGCGGGAGGGCCGGTGAGCAGTTCTTC
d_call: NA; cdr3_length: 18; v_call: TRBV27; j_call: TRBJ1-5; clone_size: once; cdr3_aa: CASSLYPPGAANNQPQHF; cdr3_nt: TGTGCCAGCAGTTTATACCCCCCCGGGGCTGCCAACAATCAGCCCCAGCATTTT
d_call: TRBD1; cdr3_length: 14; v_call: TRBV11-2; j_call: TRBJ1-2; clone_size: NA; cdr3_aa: CASSSPRGGGGYTF; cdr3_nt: TGTGCCAGCAGCTCTCCCAGGGGGGGAGGGGGCTACACCTTC
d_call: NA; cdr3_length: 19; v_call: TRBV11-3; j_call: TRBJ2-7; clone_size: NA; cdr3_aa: CASSLEGVNRAGDSYEQYF; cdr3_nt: TGTGCCAGCAGCTTAGAGGGGGTTAATCGCGCAGGCGACTCCTACGAGCAGTACTTC
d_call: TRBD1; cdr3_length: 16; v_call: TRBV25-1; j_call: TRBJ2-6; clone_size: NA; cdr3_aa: CASSEDRVVGANVLTF; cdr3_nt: TGTGCCAGCAGTGAAGACAGGGTGGTGGGGGCCAACGTCCTGACTTTC
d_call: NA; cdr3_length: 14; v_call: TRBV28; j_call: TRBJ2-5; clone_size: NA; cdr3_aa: CASSPSRGQKTQYF; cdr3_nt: TGTGCCAGCAGTCCCTCCAGGGGCCAAAAGACCCAGTACTTC
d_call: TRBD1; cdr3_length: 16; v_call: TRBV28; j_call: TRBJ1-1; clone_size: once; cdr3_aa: CASSLLPGQGAAEAFF; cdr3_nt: TGTGCCAGCAGTTTACTTCCCGGACAGGGGGCTGCTGAAGCTTTCTTT
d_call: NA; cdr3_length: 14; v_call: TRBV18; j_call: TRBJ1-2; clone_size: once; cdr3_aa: CASSPGQGFGGYTF; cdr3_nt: TGTGCCAGCTCACCGGGACAAGGATTTGGGGGCTACACCTTC
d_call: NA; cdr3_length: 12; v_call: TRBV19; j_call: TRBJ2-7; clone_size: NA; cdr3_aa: CARQSSSYEQYF; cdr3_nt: TGTGCCAGACAGTCTTCCTCCTACGAGCAGTACTTC
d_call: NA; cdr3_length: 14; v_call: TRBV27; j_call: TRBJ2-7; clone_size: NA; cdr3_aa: CASSFSGRYYEQYF; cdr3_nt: TGTGCCAGCAGTTTTTCAGGACGTTACTACGAGCAGTACTTC
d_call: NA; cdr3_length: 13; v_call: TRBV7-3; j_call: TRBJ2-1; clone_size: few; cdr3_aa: CASSFGADHEQFF; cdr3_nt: TGTGCCAGCAGCTTCGGGGCCGACCATGAGCAGTTCTTC
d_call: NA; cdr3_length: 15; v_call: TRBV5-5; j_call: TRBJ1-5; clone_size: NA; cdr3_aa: CASSLLSGGNQPQHF; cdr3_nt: TGTGCCAGCAGCTTGCTTTCCGGGGGCAATCAGCCCCAGCATTTT
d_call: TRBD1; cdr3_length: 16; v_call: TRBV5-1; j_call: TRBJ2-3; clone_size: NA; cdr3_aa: CASSRSKGGQADTQYF; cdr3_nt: TGCGCCAGCAGCCGGTCGAAAGGGGGCCAGGCAGATACGCAGTATTTT
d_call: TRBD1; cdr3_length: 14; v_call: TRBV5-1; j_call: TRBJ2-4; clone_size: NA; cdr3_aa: CASSFGTEKNIQYF; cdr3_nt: TGCGCCAGCAGCTTCGGGACAGAAAAAAACATTCAGTACTTC
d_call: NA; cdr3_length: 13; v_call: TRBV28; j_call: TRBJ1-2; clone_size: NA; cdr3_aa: CASSPRGLLSYTF; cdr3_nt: TGTGCCAGCAGTCCTCGTGGACTCCTGAGCTACACCTTC
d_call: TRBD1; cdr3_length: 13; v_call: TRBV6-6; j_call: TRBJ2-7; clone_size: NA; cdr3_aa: CASSPGTGLEQYF; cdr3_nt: TGTGCCAGCAGCCCCGGGACAGGGCTCGAGCAGTACTTC
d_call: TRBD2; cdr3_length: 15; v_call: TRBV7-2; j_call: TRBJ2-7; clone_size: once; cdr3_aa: CASRKIAGGAYEQYF; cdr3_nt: TGTGCCAGCAGGAAAATAGCGGGAGGTGCCTACGAGCAGTACTTC
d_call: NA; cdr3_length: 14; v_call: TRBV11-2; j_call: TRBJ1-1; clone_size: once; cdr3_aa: CASSFADSNTEAFF; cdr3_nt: TGTGCCAGCAGCTTTGCGGACAGTAACACTGAAGCTTTCTTT
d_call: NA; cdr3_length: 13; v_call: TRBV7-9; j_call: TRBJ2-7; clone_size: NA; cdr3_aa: CASSLNAGSEQYF; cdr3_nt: TGTGCCAGCAGCTTAAATGCAGGGAGCGAGCAGTACTTC
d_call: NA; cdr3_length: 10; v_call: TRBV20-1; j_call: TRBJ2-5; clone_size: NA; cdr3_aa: CSARSETQYF; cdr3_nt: TGCAGTGCTAGGTCAGAGACCCAGTACTTC
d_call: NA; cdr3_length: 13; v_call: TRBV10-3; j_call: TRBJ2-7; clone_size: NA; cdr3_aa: CAISGQGNDEQYF; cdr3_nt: TGTGCCATCAGTGGCCAGGGTAACGACGAGCAGTACTTC
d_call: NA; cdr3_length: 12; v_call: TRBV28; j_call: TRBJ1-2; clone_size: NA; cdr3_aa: CASSSPGYGYTF; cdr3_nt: TGTGCCAGCAGTTCCCCAGGGTATGGCTACACCTTC
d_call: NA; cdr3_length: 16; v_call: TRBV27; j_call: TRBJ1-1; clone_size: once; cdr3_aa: CASSLSPSLMNTEAFF; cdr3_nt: TGTGCCAGCAGTTTATCCCCGTCCCTTATGAACACTGAAGCTTTCTTT
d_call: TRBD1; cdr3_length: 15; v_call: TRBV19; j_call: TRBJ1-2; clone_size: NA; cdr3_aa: CASSRFGQDSYGYTF; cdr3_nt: TGTGCCAGTAGTAGATTCGGACAGGACAGCTATGGCTACACCTTC
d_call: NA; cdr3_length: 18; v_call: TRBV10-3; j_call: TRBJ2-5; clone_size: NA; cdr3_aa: CAISESEPPSGTEETQYF; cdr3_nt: TGTGCCATCAGTGAGTCTGAGCCCCCGTCTGGTACGGAAGAGACCCAGTACTTC
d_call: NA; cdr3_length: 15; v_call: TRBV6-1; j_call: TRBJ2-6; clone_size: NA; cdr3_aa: CASSEYTSGANVLTF; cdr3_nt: TGTGCCAGCAGTGAATATACCTCTGGGGCCAACGTCCTGACTTTC
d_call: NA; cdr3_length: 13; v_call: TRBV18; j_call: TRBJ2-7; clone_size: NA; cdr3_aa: CASSPSLSYEQYF; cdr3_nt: TGTGCCAGCTCACCATCACTCTCCTACGAGCAGTACTTC
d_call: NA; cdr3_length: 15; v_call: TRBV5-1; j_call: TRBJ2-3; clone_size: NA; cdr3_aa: CASSQSSPQTDTQYF; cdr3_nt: TGCGCCAGCAGCCAGTCCAGTCCTCAGACAGATACGCAGTATTTT
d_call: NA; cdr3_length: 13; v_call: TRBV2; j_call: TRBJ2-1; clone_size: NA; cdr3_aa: CASTTIIGNEQFF; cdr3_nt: TGTGCCAGCACAACTATCATCGGGAATGAGCAGTTCTTC
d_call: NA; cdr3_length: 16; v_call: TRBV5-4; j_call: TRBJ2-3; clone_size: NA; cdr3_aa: CASSLDGAHSTDTQYF; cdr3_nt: TGTGCCAGCAGCTTGGACGGGGCTCATAGCACAGATACGCAGTATTTT
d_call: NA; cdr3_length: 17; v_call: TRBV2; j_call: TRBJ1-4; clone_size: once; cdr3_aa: CASSEAVGAGVNEKLFF; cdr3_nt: TGTGCCAGCAGTGAAGCGGTTGGGGCAGGAGTTAATGAAAAACTGTTTTTT
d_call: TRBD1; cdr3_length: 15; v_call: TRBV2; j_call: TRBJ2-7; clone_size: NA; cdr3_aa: CASSDGQGSTYEQYF; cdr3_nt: TGTGCCAGCAGTGATGGACAGGGGTCGACCTACGAGCAGTACTTC
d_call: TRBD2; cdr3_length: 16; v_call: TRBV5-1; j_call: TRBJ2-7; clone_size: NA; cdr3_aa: CASSLSIGTSSYEQYF; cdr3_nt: TGCGCCAGCAGCTTATCGATCGGGACTAGCTCCTACGAGCAGTACTTC
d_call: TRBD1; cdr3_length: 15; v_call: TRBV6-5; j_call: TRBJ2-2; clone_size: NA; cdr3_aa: CASSYNQGATGELFF; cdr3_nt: TGTGCCAGCAGTTACAACCAGGGGGCGACCGGGGAGCTGTTTTTT
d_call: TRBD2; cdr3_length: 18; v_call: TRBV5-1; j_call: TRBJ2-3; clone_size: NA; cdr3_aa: CASSLVVASGYSTDTQYF; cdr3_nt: TGCGCCAGCAGCTTGGTCGTGGCTAGCGGGTACTCCACAGATACGCAGTATTTT
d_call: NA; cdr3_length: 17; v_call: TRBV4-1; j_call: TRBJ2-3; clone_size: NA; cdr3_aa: CASSQGKGIHRTDTQYF; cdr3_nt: TGCGCCAGCAGCCAAGGGAAGGGGATACACCGCACAGATACGCAGTATTTT
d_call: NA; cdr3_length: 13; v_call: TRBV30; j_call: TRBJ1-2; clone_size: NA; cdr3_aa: CAWSVGVGRGYTF; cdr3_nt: TGTGCCTGGAGTGTTGGAGTCGGACGGGGCTACACCTTC
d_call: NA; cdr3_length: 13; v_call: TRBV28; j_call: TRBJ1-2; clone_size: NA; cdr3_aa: CASSLQQDPGYTF; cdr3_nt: TGTGCCAGCAGTTTGCAACAGGACCCTGGCTACACCTTC
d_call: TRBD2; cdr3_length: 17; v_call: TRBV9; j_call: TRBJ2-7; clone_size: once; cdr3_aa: CASSVSVIAGGPNEQYF; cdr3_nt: TGTGCCAGCAGCGTAAGCGTTATAGCGGGAGGGCCTAACGAGCAGTACTTC
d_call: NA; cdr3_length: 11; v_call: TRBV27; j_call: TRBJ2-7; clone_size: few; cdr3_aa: CASSDRFEQYF; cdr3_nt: TGTGCCAGCAGTGACCGCTTCGAGCAGTACTTC
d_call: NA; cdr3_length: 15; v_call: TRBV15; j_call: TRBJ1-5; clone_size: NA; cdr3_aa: CATSRGLDSNQPQHF; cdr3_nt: TGTGCCACCAGCAGAGGACTAGATAGCAATCAGCCCCAGCATTTT